This TCR beta chain was captured by sequencing in a study of beta chain features in type 1 diabetes. Study-wide results and limits: TCRB CDR3s from Type 1 diabetes patients were moderately but significantly shorter in all four CD4+ subsets.

Concerning this clone itself: The antigen is unknown.

Expressed TCRB transcripts were sequenced after all isolated RNA was converted to cDNA. TCRdb's table, derived via immunoSEQ multiplex PCR, lists solely in-frame clones and lacks some. The sample lists about 150,000 clones, 10% occurring once. Per the germline V gene, CDR1 is SEHNR and CDR2 is FQNEAQ (reference sequence). This CDR3 has 14 amino acids. V was trimmed by 3 bases and J by 2 bases, leaving 9 bases between them. The sequenced sample was central memory CD4+ T cells from blood. The clonotype comes from a man younger than 40 with type 1 diabetes. The chain has TRBV7-9 and TRBJ2-3, with D possibly matching TRBD2 (5 bases). CDR3 sequence reads: CASSFGLHTDTQYF. The CDR3 DNA sequence: TGTGCCAGCAGCTTTGGACTTCACACAGATACGCAGTATTTT.